Below are 20 T cell receptor beta chains sequenced from a single sample in a study of blood T cell repertoires in COVID-19. Repertoires were generated with immunoSEQ multiplex PCR, while TCRdb's copy carries only in-frame clones and drops some. This sample has fewer than 30,000 clones, with roughly 80% found just once. Sequences were obtained from peripheral blood. The source of these receptors is a woman in her sixties or seventies with active or convalescent COVID-19.

In this sample, this clone turned up a few times. V gene TRBV19 combines with J gene TRBJ1-1; a weak D match, TRBD1 (6 bases). The CDR3 loop spans 13 amino acids. The germline V gene encodes CDR1 LNHDA and CDR2 SQIVND (reference sequence). Deletions cut 9 bases from V and 5 bases from J, with 16 bases between. The CDR3 sequence: CASSGQLLTEAFF. The CDR3 region has the DNA TGTGCCAGCTCCGGACAGCTCCTAACTGAAGCTTTCTTT.

The gene calls are TRBV3-1 (or the pseudogene TRBV3-2) and TRBJ2-1; 8 nucleotides line up with TRBD2. Trimming removed 1 base from V and 6 bases from J; junction bases left unmatched: 5. The CDR3 extends over 15 amino acids. Looked up from germline, CDR1 is LGHDT and CDR2 is YNNKEL (reference sequence). CDR3 bases: TGTGCCAGCAGCCAAGGATCGGGAGGGGGCAATGAGCAGTTCTTC. Translating it yields CASSQGSGGGNEQFF.

The chain has TRBV5-1 and TRBJ2-7, with a weak D call TRBD1 (6 bases). Germline CDR1 and CDR2: SGHRS and YFSETQ. Trimming took 0 bases from V and 7 from J, leaving 20 bases between them. The CDR3 has 16 amino acids. CDR3 coding DNA: TGCGCCAGCAGCTTGGCCTTTCAGAGCAGGGGTGAGGAGCAGTACTTC. Its translation is CASSLAFQSRGEEQYF.

In its sample, this clone was seen once. The chain joins TRBV5-6 to TRBJ2-7; tentatively, D is TRBD1 (5 bases). CDR1 is SGHDT, CDR2 YYEEEE, per germline. CDR3 size: 13 residues. Trimming took 3 bases from V and 0 from J, leaving 7 bases between them. CDR3: CASSSDTSYEQYF. Written as DNA, the CDR3 is TGTGCCAGCAGCTCGGACACCTCCTACGAGCAGTACTTC.

The V gene is TRBV7-2, the J gene TRBJ1-6; 7 bases match TRBD1. From germline, CDR1 is SGHTA and CDR2 FQGNSA. The junction had 6 bases not matched to a gene; V was cut back by 3 bases and J by 7 bases. The CDR3 is made up of 15 amino acids. The CDR3 spells CASSLGDRVNSPLHF. In nucleotides, the CDR3 is TGTGCCAGCAGCTTGGGAGACAGGGTCAATTCACCCCTCCACTTT.

CDR3 in amino acids: CASSYRSTASYEQYF. CDR3 sequence (DNA): TGTGCCAGCAGTTACAGATCGACAGCCTCCTACGAGCAGTACTTC. The rearrangement joins TRBV6-2 or TRBV6-3 to TRBJ2-7; D possibly corresponds to TRBD1 (5 bases). V gave up 2 bases and J gave up 0 bases, with 11 bases separating them. This CDR3 is built from 15 residues. Germline lookup yields CDR1 MNHEY and CDR2 SVGEGT.

The CDR3 spells CAWSVRRVGQTNTEAFF. DNA for the CDR3: TGTGCCTGGAGTGTAAGGCGAGTGGGGCAGACGAACACTGAAGCTTTCTTT. This chain links TRBV30 with TRBJ1-1; D is perhaps TRBD1 (5 bases). The ends were cut back, 0 bases at V and 1 base at J, with 18 bases in the middle. Looked up from germline, CDR1 is GTSNPN and CDR2 is SVGIG (reference sequence). The CDR3 loop spans 17 amino acids.

This chain links TRBV2 with TRBJ1-6; D ambiguous. This CDR3 has 14 amino acids. Trimming removed 3 bases at V and 9 bases at J, with 12 bases between. The germline V gene encodes CDR1 SNHLY and CDR2 FYNNEI. As DNA, the CDR3 is TGTGCCAGCAGTGATGTAGGACTCCCTTCACCCCTCCACTTT. Protein product: CASSDVGLPSPLHF.

The chain joins TRBV18 to TRBJ2-7; 8 bases match TRBD1. CDR3 size: 14 residues. Germline V lookup: CDR1 KGHSH, CDR2 LQKENI. The trim removed 0 bases at V and 2 bases at J, leaving 0 bases unmatched. The CDR3, as DNA: TGTGCCAGCTCACCACCGGACAGGGCCTACGAGCAGTACTTC. It specifies CASSPPDRAYEQYF. The full variable domain, in which reference TRBV18 and TRBJ2-7 provide the parts outside the CDR3, is NAGVMQNPRHLVRRRGQEARLRCSPMKGHSHVYWYRQLPEEGLKFMVYLQKENIIDESGMPKERFSAEFPKEGPSILRIQQVVRGDSAAYFCASSPPDRAYEQYFGPGTRLTVT.

The chain couples TRBV30 to TRBJ1-3; D is unresolved. Germline V lookup: CDR1 GTSNPN, CDR2 SVGIG (reference sequence). Trimming shortened V by 2 bases and J by 3 bases, and 11 bases separated the two germline ends. The CDR3 runs 14 residues. The DNA of the CDR3 is TGTGCCTGGAGTTCGGGAGCTGGTGGAAACACCATATATTTT. This gives the protein CAWSSGAGGNTIYF.

This clone was observed a few times. This chain links TRBV27 with TRBJ1-4, with D possibly matching TRBD1 (5 bases). The CDR3 totals 14 residues. Germline V CDR1 and CDR2: MNHEY, SMNVEV (reference sequence). V was pared by 6 bases and J by 8 bases, with 16 bases between. In nucleotides, the CDR3 is TGTGCCAGCAGGCTTGGGGGGGTAGCGGAAAAACTGTTTTTT. Its translation: CASRLGGVAEKLFF.

The chain uses TRBV3-1 (or the pseudogene TRBV3-2) and TRBJ2-2; TRBD2 aligns across 8 bases. The germline gives CDR1 LGHDT, CDR2 YNNKEL (reference sequence). The V gene end was trimmed by 4 bases and the J gene end by 6 bases; junction bases not matched to a gene: 10. The CDR3 length is 16 residues. The CDR3 loop reads CASSPGGASYAGELFF. CDR3 coding DNA: TGTGCCAGCAGCCCCGGGGGGGCCTCATATGCCGGGGAGCTGTTTTTT.

V is TRBV10-3 and J is TRBJ1-1; the D is unclear. Germline CDR1 reads ENHRY; CDR2 reads SYGVKD. The CDR3 consists of 14 residues. Trimming stripped 5 bases from V and 4 bases from J, with 14 bases between. The CDR3 sequence: CAISKRGEGTEAFF. CDR3 DNA sequence: TGTGCCATCAGTAAACGCGGGGAAGGCACTGAAGCTTTCTTT.

The rearrangement joins TRBV11-2 to TRBJ2-5, with 11 nucleotides matching TRBD1. CDR1 is SGHAT, CDR2 FQNNGV, per germline. The trim removed 5 bases at V and 0 bases at J, leaving 2 bases unmatched. This CDR3 comprises 15 residues. CDR3 nucleotide sequence: TGTGCCAGCAGCCGGACAGGGGGCCACCAAGAGACCCAGTACTTC. Translated, it gives CASSRTGGHQETQYF.

V is TRBV30 and J is TRBJ2-5; 8 nucleotides line up with TRBD2. J was trimmed by 4 bases and V by 2 bases; bases with no gene match: 3. CDR1 and CDR2 (germline): GTSNPN, SVGIG (reference sequence). The CDR3 runs 13 residues. The CDR3 loop is CAWSIAGLETQYF. The CDR3, as DNA: TGTGCCTGGAGTATAGCGGGATTAGAGACCCAGTACTTC.

The V gene is TRBV6-2 or TRBV6-3, the J gene TRBJ2-1; D gene unclear. The CDR3 length is 13 residues. Trimming removed 5 bases from V and 6 bases from J, with 11 bases in between. Germline CDR1 reads MNHEY; CDR2 reads SVGEGT. The CDR3 reads CASSLLTPNEQFF. In DNA form, the CDR3 reads TGTGCCAGCAGTCTCCTTACACCCAATGAGCAGTTCTTC.

V is TRBV19 and J is TRBJ1-2; D gene ambiguous. The CDR3 sequence is 13 residues long. V was shortened by 4 bases and J by 4 bases, with 10 bases between the two germline ends. The germline CDR1 and CDR2 sequences are LNHDA and SQIVND (reference sequence). CDR3 bases: TGTGCCAGTAGTAACTTAGGCGGCTATGGCTACACCTTC. As protein: CASSNLGGYGYTF.

This rearrangement joins TRBV6-5 to TRBJ2-7, with D tentatively TRBD2 (5 bases). Germline V gene data show CDR1 as MNHEY and CDR2 as SVGAGI. CDR3 size: 14 residues. Trimming took 3 bases from V and 10 from J, leaving 19 bases between them. The DNA for the CDR3 is TGTGCCAGCAGTTATTCCTCCTCCGGGAAGCAACAGTACTTC. Its protein product is CASSYSSSGKQQYF.

This clone was seen a handful of times. This chain uses TRBV6-6 with TRBJ2-2, with D possibly matching TRBD2 (5 bases). CDR1 is MNHNY and CDR2 is SVGAGI in the germline V gene (reference sequence). V shed 6 bases and J shed 8 bases, with 16 bases lying between them. The CDR3 length is 14 residues. DNA for the CDR3: TGTGCCAGCAGCTCGCTGGGGAGCTTTGGGGAGCTGTTTTTT. Its translation: CASSSLGSFGELFF.

The chain carries TRBV11-2 and TRBJ1-6, with D perhaps matching TRBD1 (5 bases). V shed 5 bases and J shed 7 bases, with 9 bases lying between them. Germline CDR1 and CDR2: SGHAT and FQNNGV. The length of the CDR3 is 13 residues. The CDR3 loop is CASSARQNSPLHF. As DNA, the CDR3 is TGTGCCAGCAGCGCCCGACAGAATTCACCCCTCCACTTT. The full variable domain, rest sourced from reference TRBV11-2 and TRBJ1-6, is EAGVAQSPRYKIIEKRQSVAFWCNPISGHATLYWYQQILGQGPKLLIQFQNNGVVDDSQLPKDRFSAERLKGVDSTLKIQPAKLEDSAVYLCASSARQNSPLHFGNGTRLTVT.